One and the same sample provided the 7 T cell receptor beta chains below, sequenced in a study of shared clonotypes between healthy human individuals. TCRdb's copy holds only in-frame clones and misses some; the assay was immunoSEQ multiplex PCR. This table has 2.3 million or so clones, approximately 93% appearing once. Sequenced: naive CD4+ T cells from PBMCs. Subset noted: CD45RA+ positively selected. The source of these receptors is a man younger than 35 in good health. Some clones in this sample may be carry-over from other donors' samples.

In the case of this clone: This specimen includes other DNA sequences encoding the same CDR3. This chain connects TRBV7-2 to TRBJ2-7; 8 bases are a match to TRBD2. The length of the CDR3 is 15 residues. J lost 1 base, V lost 0 bases, and 2 bases had no gene match. CDR1 and CDR2 from the germline V gene are SGHTA and FQGNSA. The CDR3 protein is CASSLAGTSSYEQYF. The CDR3 nucleotides are TGTGCCAGCAGCTTAGCTGGGACTAGTTCCTACGAGCAGTACTTC.

Details on this clone: The identical CDR3 is also encoded by other nucleotide sequences in the sample. The gene calls are TRBV30 and TRBJ1-5; D ambiguous. The CDR3 loop spans 13 amino acids. V dropped 0 bases and J dropped 4 bases, with 7 bases sitting between them. Germline-derived CDR1 and CDR2 are GTSNPN and SVGIG (reference sequence). CDR3 DNA: TGTGCCTGGAGTGTTAAGGCTAATCAGCCCCAGCATTTT. This codes for CAWSVKANQPQHF.

The V call is TRBV6-6, the J call TRBJ1-1; D is ambiguous. The CDR3 sequence is 12 residues long. V was cut by 2 bases and J by 3 bases, with 4 bases left in between. CDR1 and CDR2 from the germline V gene are MNHNY and SVGAGI (reference sequence). The CDR3 reads CASSYRDTEAFF. For the CDR3, the DNA is TGTGCCAGCAGTTACAGGGACACTGAAGCTTTCTTT.

The genes are TRBV27 and TRBJ2-7, with 9 bases fitting TRBD2. Germline CDR1 and CDR2: MNHEY and SMNVEV (reference sequence). The J segment lost 4 bases and the V segment lost 4 bases, leaving 11 bases of the junction unmatched. This CDR3 comprises 16 residues. CDR3 nucleotides: TGTGCCAGCAGTTCGCTGGGGGCGGGAGGGTGGTACGAGCAGTACTTC. Protein product: CASSSLGAGGWYEQYF.

This chain links TRBV28 with TRBJ1-1; D gene ambiguous. The CDR3 contains 12 residues. With 8 bases removed from V and 4 bases from J, the gap between germline ends came to 11 bases. Per the germline V gene, CDR1 is MDHEN and CDR2 is SYDVKM. The CDR3 loop reads CASGPPGTEAFF. The CDR3 region has the DNA TGTGCCAGCGGCCCTCCAGGCACTGAAGCTTTCTTT. Filled out from reference TRBV28 and TRBJ1-1, the complete variable domain reads DVKVTQSSRYLVKRTGEKVFLECVQDMDHENMFWYRQDPGLGLRLIYFSYDVKMKEKGDIPEGYSVSREKKERFSLILESASTNQTSMYLCASGPPGTEAFFGQGTRLTVV.

The rearrangement joins TRBV5-1 to TRBJ2-3; D gene uncertain. Looked up from germline, CDR1 is SGHRS and CDR2 is YFSETQ. The V end was cut by 4 bases, the J end by 3 bases, with 9 bases between. The CDR3 is 13 amino acids. In nucleotides, the CDR3 is TGCGCCAGCAGCAATGGAAGAACAGATACGCAGTATTTT. Translation: CASSNGRTDTQYF.

The rearrangement uses TRBV6-5 and TRBJ2-1; D possibly matches TRBD1 or TRBD2 (5 bases each). The CDR3 consists of 14 residues. From germline, CDR1 is MNHEY and CDR2 SVGAGI. V gave up 6 bases and J gave up 2 bases, with 11 bases separating them. The DNA for the CDR3 is TGTGCCAGCAGCCGGGACGGAGCCTACAATGAGCAGTTCTTC. Its protein product is CASSRDGAYNEQFF.